A selection of T cell receptor beta chains follows, all from one sample in a study of control samples from healthy donors and cancer patients. Assay: immunoSEQ multiplex PCR; the TCRdb copy retains only in-frame clones and omits some. The sample contains some 140,000 clones, around nine tenths of which appear only once. Sample: blood. The receptors shown here come from a woman aged 30 to 39 in good health. The CDR3 runs from the conserved cysteine through the conserved F or W. A D gene is named only where the DNA matches it firmly. Clone size is given for some rows only: seen once, a few or many times, or a class if the clone is expanded.

TRBJ1-1,15,TRBV5-4,-,-,CASSSTRTARAEAFF,TGTGCCAGCAGCTCGACCAGGACAGCAAGGGCTGAAGCTTTCTTT
TRBJ1-2,18,TRBV4-2,few,-,CASSSLPGEGGGLYGYTF,TGTGCCAGCAGCAGCCTTCCAGGGGAGGGAGGGGGACTCTATGGCTACACCTTC
TRBJ2-7,13,TRBV6-1,-,-,CASSEAAGYEQYF,TGTGCCAGCAGTGAAGCTGCCGGCTACGAGCAGTACTTC
TRBJ2-1,11,TRBV25-1,-,-,CASGGWHEQFF,TGTGCCAGCGGCGGGTGGCATGAGCAGTTCTTC
TRBJ2-1,16,TRBV9,-,TRBD2,CASSARTSGAYNEQFF,TGTGCCAGCAGCGCCAGGACTAGCGGAGCCTACAATGAGCAGTTCTTC
TRBJ2-7,15,TRBV7-2,-,-,CASSFTLAGSYEQYF,TGTGCCAGCAGCTTTACGTTAGCAGGCTCCTACGAGCAGTACTTC
TRBJ2-2,15,TRBV6-5,-,-,CASSRGMTGTGELFF,TGTGCCAGCTCTAGAGGGATGACAGGCACCGGGGAGCTGTTTTTT
TRBJ1-6,13,TRBV2,-,-,CASREGPNSPLHF,TGTGCCAGCAGGGAGGGTCCAAATTCACCCCTCCACTTT
TRBJ1-1,11,TRBV7-9,-,-,CASSLEAEAFF,TGTGCCAGCAGCTTAGAAGCTGAAGCTTTCTTT
TRBJ1-6,15,TRBV28,-,-,CASSLLGSYNSPLHF,TGTGCCAGCAGTTTGTTGGGCTCCTATAATTCACCCCTCCACTTT
TRBJ1-2,13,TRBV10-2,-,-,CASSESVGAGYTF,TGCGCCAGCAGTGAGTCGGTAGGGGCAGGCTACACCTTC
TRBJ2-3,15,TRBV5-6,-,TRBD1,CASSLKTGTTDTQYF,TGTGCCAGCAGCCTAAAGACAGGGACAACAGATACGCAGTATTTT
TRBJ1-4,15,TRBV15,-,TRBD1,CATSRRTGGNEKLFF,TGTGCCACCAGCAGGCGGACAGGGGGTAATGAAAAACTGTTTTTT
TRBJ2-7,16,TRBV18,-,TRBD2,CASSQVTSGISGEQYF,TGTGCCAGCTCTCAAGTGACTAGCGGGATAAGTGGCGAGCAGTACTTC
TRBJ1-2,17,TRBV19,-,TRBD1,CASRTPGTGLSNYGYTF,TGTGCCAGTAGGACCCCCGGGACAGGGTTATCTAACTATGGCTACACCTTC
TRBJ2-7,15,TRBV3-1/TRBV3-2,-,-,CASSPLGGAPYEQYF,TGTGCCAGCAGCCCTTTGGGCGGGGCACCCTACGAGCAGTACTTC
TRBJ1-2,14,TRBV2,-,-,CASSVRTAGDGYTF,TGTGCCAGCAGCGTTAGGACAGCCGGGGATGGCTACACCTTC
TRBJ2-7,12,TRBV7-2,-,TRBD2,CASSPSGYEQYF,TGTGCCAGCAGCCCTAGCGGGTACGAGCAGTACTTC
TRBJ2-7,13,TRBV9,-,-,CASSDLFAYEQYF,TGTGCCAGCAGCGACCTGTTTGCTTACGAGCAGTACTTC
TRBJ2-2,16,TRBV7-9,-,-,CASSPQGGMGTGELFF,TGTGCCAGCAGCCCGCAGGGCGGGATGGGCACCGGGGAGCTGTTTTTT
TRBJ1-2,11,TRBV30,-,-,CAWTPNYGYTF,TGTGCCTGGACACCTAACTATGGCTACACCTTC
TRBJ2-7,14,TRBV6-5,-,-,CASRRGETYYEQYF,TGTGCCAGCAGGAGAGGCGAAACCTACTACGAGCAGTACTTC
TRBJ1-6,15,TRBV3-1/TRBV3-2,-,-,CASSQGVQANSPLHF,TGTGCCAGCAGCCAAGGGGTACAGGCGAATTCACCTCTCCACTTT
TRBJ2-5,16,TRBV29-1,-,TRBD1,CSVEEGDSAFQETQYF,TGCAGCGTTGAAGAGGGGGACAGCGCCTTCCAAGAGACCCAGTACTTC
TRBJ2-7,15,TRBV7-9,-,-,CASSRTDGRDYEQYF,TGTGCCAGCAGCCGGACTGACGGCCGGGATTACGAGCAGTACTTC
TRBJ2-5,16,TRBV19,-,TRBD2,CASRTSGSGPWETQYF,TGTGCCAGTCGGACTAGCGGGAGTGGTCCGTGGGAGACCCAGTACTTC
TRBJ2-7,15,TRBV11-1,-,-,CASSIRRLSSYEQYF,TGTGCCAGCAGCATCCGGCGGCTCAGCTCCTACGAGCAGTACTTC
TRBJ2-7,15,TRBV4-1,-,TRBD2,CASSQPTAGIHEQYF,TGCGCCAGCAGCCAACCCACAGCGGGAATCCACGAGCAGTACTTC
TRBJ2-1,15,TRBV30,-,TRBD2,CAWSLGLAGHNEQFF,TGTGCCTGGAGTTTAGGGCTAGCGGGACACAATGAGCAGTTCTTC
TRBJ2-7,14,TRBV30,-,TRBD1,CAWRADRATYEQYF,TGTGCCTGGAGAGCGGACAGGGCCACCTACGAGCAGTACTTC
TRBJ1-6,16,TRBV30,-,-,CAWSVKQGGGNSPLHF,TGTGCCTGGAGTGTGAAGCAGGGAGGCGGTAATTCACCCCTCCACTTT
TRBJ2-7,14,TRBV5-1,-,-,CASKWGQGRYEQYF,TGCGCCAGCAAATGGGGGCAGGGGAGATACGAGCAGTACTTC
TRBJ2-7,15,TRBV28,-,-,CASSLGAGRTHEQYF,TGTGCCAGCAGTTTAGGGGCCGGGAGAACCCACGAGCAGTACTTC
TRBJ1-2,15,TRBV4-2,-,-,CASSQGVGQAGGYTF,TGTGCCAGCAGCCAAGGGGTTGGTCAGGCGGGTGGCTACACCTTC
TRBJ1-1,14,TRBV3-1/TRBV3-2,-,-,CASSHRNRATEAFF,TGTGCCAGCAGCCATAGAAACAGGGCCACTGAAGCTTTCTTT
TRBJ1-2,15,TRBV25-1,-,-,CASSEFVGEDYGYTF,TGTGCCAGCAGTGAATTCGTGGGTGAAGACTATGGCTACACCTTC
TRBJ2-5,13,TRBV10-3,-,-,CAISENNQETQYF,TGTGCCATCAGTGAAAACAACCAAGAGACCCAGTACTTC
TRBJ2-1,14,TRBV19,-,TRBD1,CASNRGSTNNEQFF,TGTGCCAGTAACAGGGGCTCTACAAACAATGAGCAGTTCTTC
TRBJ2-5,12,TRBV18,-,-,CASSPQLETQYF,TGTGCCAGCTCACCACAACTAGAGACCCAGTACTTC
TRBJ2-5,15,TRBV5-1,-,-,CASSPSDGLQETQYF,TGCGCCAGCAGCCCCTCCGACGGACTACAAGAGACCCAGTACTTC
TRBJ1-6,14,TRBV15,-,-,CATSRRQDDSPLHF,TGTGCCACCAGCAGACGACAGGACGATTCACCCCTCCACTTT
TRBJ2-1,12,TRBV10-3,-,TRBD1,CAISDRGTEQFF,TGTGCCATCAGTGACAGGGGGACGGAGCAGTTCTTC
TRBJ1-4,19,TRBV13,once,TRBD1,CASSLGAAGGLLFDEKLFF,TGTGCCAGCAGCTTAGGGGCGGCAGGGGGCCTCTTGTTCGATGAAAAACTGTTTTTT
TRBJ1-1,13,TRBV3-1/TRBV3-2,-,-,CASSQRGRPEAFF,TGTGCCAGCAGCCAGAGAGGCCGACCTGAAGCTTTCTTT
TRBJ2-4,14,TRBV11-2,-,TRBD1,CASSLGVTGAIQYF,TGTGCCAGCAGCTTAGGAGTAACAGGGGCCATTCAGTACTTC
TRBJ1-2,13,TRBV15,-,-,CATSLDSYYGYTF,TGTGCCACCAGCCTAGACAGTTACTATGGCTACACCTTC
TRBJ1-4,17,TRBV4-1,-,TRBD1,CASSRQGFFATNEKLFF,TGCGCCAGCAGCCGACAGGGCTTCTTTGCAACTAATGAAAAACTGTTTTTT
TRBJ2-2,13,TRBV11-2,-,-,CASSGHATGELFF,TGTGCCAGCAGCGGTCATGCCACCGGGGAGCTGTTTTTT
TRBJ1-4,13,TRBV15,-,-,CATSRGRNEKLFF,TGTGCCACCAGCAGAGGCAGGAACGAAAAACTGTTTTTT
TRBJ1-5,20,TRBV5-1,once,-,CASSYKPLGGAIESNQPQHF,TGCGCCAGCAGCTACAAACCGTTGGGGGGCGCGATTGAAAGCAATCAGCCCCAGCATTTT
TRBJ2-3,20,TRBV10-3,-,TRBD2,CAISDGLAGKKGGSTDTQYF,TGTGCCATCAGTGACGGACTAGCGGGCAAGAAGGGGGGGTCCACAGATACGCAGTATTTT
TRBJ2-5,17,TRBV3-1/TRBV3-2,-,TRBD1,CASSHPKEQGARETQYF,TGTGCCAGCAGCCACCCAAAGGAACAGGGGGCGCGGGAGACCCAGTACTTC
TRBJ2-1,15,TRBV5-4,-,TRBD2,CASSLGGRGGDEQFF,TGTGCCAGCAGCTTGGGCGGTCGGGGGGGGGATGAGCAGTTCTTC
TRBJ2-7,15,TRBV6-5,once,TRBD1,CASANDRGYSYEQYF,TGTGCCAGTGCAAACGACAGGGGCTACTCCTACGAGCAGTACTTC